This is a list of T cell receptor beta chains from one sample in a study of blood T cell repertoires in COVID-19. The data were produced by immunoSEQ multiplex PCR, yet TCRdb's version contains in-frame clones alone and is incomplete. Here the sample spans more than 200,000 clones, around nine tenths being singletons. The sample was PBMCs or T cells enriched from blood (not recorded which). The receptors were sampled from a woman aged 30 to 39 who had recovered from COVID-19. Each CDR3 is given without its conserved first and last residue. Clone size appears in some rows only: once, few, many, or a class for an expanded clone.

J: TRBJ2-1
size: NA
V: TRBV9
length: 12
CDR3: ASSGSRGSNEQF

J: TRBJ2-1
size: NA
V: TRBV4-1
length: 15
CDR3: ASSQDPTSGAYNEQF

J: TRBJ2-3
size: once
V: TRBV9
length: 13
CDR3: ASSGSLQGTDTQY

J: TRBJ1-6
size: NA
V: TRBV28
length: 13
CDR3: ASSSPSGSDSPLH

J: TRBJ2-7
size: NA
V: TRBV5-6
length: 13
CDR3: ASSSGLAGGQAQY

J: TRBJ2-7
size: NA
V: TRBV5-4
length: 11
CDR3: ASSSGTQGMEY

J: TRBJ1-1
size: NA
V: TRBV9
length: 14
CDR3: ASSVGAFKRGTEAF

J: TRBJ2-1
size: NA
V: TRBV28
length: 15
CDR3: ASSFEWGLQTYNEQF

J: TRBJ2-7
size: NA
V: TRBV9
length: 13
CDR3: ASSGEGQGFNEQY

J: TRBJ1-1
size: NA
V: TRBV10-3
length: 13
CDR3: AISETTDRATEAF

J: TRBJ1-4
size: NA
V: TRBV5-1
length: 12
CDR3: ASSLAGTDEKLF

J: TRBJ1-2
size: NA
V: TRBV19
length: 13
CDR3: ASSIRQGRNYGYT

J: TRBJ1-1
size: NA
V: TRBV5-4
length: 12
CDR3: ASSFSPADTEAF

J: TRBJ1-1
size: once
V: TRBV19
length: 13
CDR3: ASSIAGTLNTEAF

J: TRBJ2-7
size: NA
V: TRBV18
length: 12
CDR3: ASSRSGTGGEQY

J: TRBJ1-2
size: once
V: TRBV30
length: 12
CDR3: AWSAPGQGYGYT

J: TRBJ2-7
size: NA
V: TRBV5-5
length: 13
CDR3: ASSLDGQGGYEQY

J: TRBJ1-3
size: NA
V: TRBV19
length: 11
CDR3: ATHTGSGNTIY

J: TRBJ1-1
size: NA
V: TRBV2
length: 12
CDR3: ASSARTGNTEAF

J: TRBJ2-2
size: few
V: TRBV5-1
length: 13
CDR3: ASRGLAGAAGELF

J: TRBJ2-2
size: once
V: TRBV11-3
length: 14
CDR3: ASSLGGGGYPGELF

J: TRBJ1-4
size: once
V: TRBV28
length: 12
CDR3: ASSPGTGVEKLF

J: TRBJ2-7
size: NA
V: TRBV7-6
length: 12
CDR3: ASSATGTTYEQY

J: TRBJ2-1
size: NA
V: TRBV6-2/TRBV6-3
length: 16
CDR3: ASSSPGTAGLSYNEQF

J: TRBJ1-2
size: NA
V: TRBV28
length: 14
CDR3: ASSFLGAQLNYGYT

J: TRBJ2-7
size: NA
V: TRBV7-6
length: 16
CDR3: ASSAGGQGEFFSYEQY

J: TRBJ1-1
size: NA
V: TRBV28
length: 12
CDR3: ASSLVRSSSVAF

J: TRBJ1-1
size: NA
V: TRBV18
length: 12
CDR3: ASSPREGNTEAF

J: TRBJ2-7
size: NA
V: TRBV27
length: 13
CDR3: ASSFAAGVVGEQY

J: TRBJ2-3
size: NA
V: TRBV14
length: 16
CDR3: ASSLGVTSGRFTDTQY

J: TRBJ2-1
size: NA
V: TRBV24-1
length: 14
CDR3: ATSDLAGGSYNEQF

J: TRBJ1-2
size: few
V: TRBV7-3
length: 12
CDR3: ASSSTGTGAGYT

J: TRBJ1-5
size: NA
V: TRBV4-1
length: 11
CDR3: ASSQDRGQPQH

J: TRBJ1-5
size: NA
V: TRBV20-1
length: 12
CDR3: SASWGGRTQPQH

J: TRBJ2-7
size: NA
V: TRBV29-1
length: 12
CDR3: SARASGGTYEQY

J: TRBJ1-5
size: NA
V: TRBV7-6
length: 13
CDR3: ASSLLGGAGQPQH

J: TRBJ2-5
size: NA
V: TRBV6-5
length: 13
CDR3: ASSYSPGTQETQY

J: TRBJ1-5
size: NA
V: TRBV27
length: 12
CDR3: ASSFGGIGQPQH

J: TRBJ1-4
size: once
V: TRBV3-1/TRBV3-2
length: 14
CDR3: ASTPGRQGAGEKLF

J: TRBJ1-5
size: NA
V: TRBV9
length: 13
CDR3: ASSEQGWSNQPQH

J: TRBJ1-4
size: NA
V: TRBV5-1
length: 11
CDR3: ASSLGSIEKLF

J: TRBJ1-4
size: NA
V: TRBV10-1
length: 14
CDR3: ASSESRKTTNEKLF

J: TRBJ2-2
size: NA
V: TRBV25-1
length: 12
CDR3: ASSEYSPNGELF

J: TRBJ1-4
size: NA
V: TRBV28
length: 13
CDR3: ASSIPTGSNEKLF

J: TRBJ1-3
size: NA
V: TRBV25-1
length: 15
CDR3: ASSEYTNRDPGNTIY

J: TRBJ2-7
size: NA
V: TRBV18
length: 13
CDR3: ASSPSGRRGYEQY

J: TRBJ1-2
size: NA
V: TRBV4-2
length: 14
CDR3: ASSQSLPDRASGYT

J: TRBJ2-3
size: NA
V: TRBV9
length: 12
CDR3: ASSSRTIPDTQY

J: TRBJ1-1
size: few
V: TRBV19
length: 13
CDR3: ASSTTGGIDTEAF

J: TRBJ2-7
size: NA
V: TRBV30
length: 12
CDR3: AWSATGFSYEQY

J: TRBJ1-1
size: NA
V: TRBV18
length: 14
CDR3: ASSQSLGQVNTEAF

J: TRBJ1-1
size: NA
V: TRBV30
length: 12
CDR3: AWSVNRESTEAF

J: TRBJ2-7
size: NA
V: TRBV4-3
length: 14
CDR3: ASSRSLAERAYEQY